The 3 T cell receptor beta chains reported below all come from one sample, sequenced in a study of blood T cell repertoires in COVID-19 (TCRdb year 2020). Preparation of the library involved the immunoSEQ multiplex PCR assay. TCRdb re-hosts the immuneACCESS table, in-frame sequences only. Its copies lack some clones; in the studies checked, an unresolved V gene accounts for under half of them, and the cause for the rest is not known. In this sample the table shows tens of thousands of clones, about four fifths of which occur a single time. The top ten hold 15% of the sample. Specimen: peripheral blood. The source is a human donor in a cohort sampled during active COVID-19.

The CDR3 DNA follows: TGTGCCAGCTCAGCCCAGACAGGGGGCGGAGAAAAACTGTTTTTT. Amino acids: CASSAQTGGGEKLFF. The rearrangement links TRBV18 to TRBJ1-4; 10 bases are a match to TRBD1. The CDR3 runs 15 residues. Germline CDR1 and CDR2: KGHSH and LQKENI. The trim removed 5 bases at V and 8 bases at J, leaving 8 bases unmatched.

The chain combines TRBV19 with TRBJ2-5, with TRBD1 identical over 8 bases. V lost 10 bases and J lost 5; bases outside the gene matches: 3. Germline V lookup: CDR1 LNHDA, CDR2 SQIVND (reference sequence). The CDR3 length is 11 residues. DNA of the CDR3: TGTGCCACAGGACAGGGCGAGACCCAGTACTTC. Protein sequence: CATGQGETQYF.

J is TRBJ2-1 and V is TRBV11-3; tentatively, D is TRBD2 (6 bases). The CDR3 is 13 residues long. Trimming left V 8 bases short and J 2 bases short, with 10 bases between. Germline V gives CDR1 SGHNT, CDR2 YENEEA. CDR3 sequence reads: CASVGRPYNEQFF. The CDR3 bases are TGTGCCAGCGTCGGGAGACCCTACAATGAGCAGTTCTTC.